The rows below give T cell receptor beta chains drawn from one sample of a study of T-cell reconstitution after alpha-beta-depleted transplantation in children. TCRdb reprocessed the PCR reads with MiXCR, giving one entry per CDR3 protein. In the table there are about 340,000 distinct CDR3 sequences, roughly 15% of which are singletons. Sequencing was performed on PBMCs, taken from the stem cell graft. The origin of the receptors is a human donor who donated a stem cell graft to a child with Fanconi anemia. Both conserved end residues are part of each CDR3. Each record gives: CDR3 length, V gene, CDR3 protein.

>17|TRBV6-1
CASSEAFGRATNTEAFF
>13|TRBV7-2
CASSHGGIQPQHF
>14|TRBV3-1
CASSQGLKVDTQYF
>14|TRBV5-1
CASTDLGGNTEAFF
>13|TRBV2
CASSARRQETQYF
>13|TRBV15
CATSRGGNYGYTF
>13|TRBV4-2
CASSHGRADTQYF
>14|TRBV15
CATSPGRYLETQYF
>14|TRBV9
CASSALGWRETQYF
>15|TRBV28
CASSDSRQIYNEQFF
>12|TRBV29-1
CSVMQGGYEQFF
>18|TRBV2
CAICLILLAGGYQETQYF
>15|TRBV5-1
CASSLAGTKEETQYF
>16|TRBV3-1
CASSQGGERGALGQFF
>13|TRBV12-3/TRBV12-4
CASSLGSSTEAFF
>17|TRBV4-3
CASSQGGRAGNTGELFF
>11|TRBV29-1
CSLGQGYEQFF
>16|TRBV5-1
CASSLLLENRDYGYTF
>13|TRBV28
CASSLIRTDTQYF
>13|TRBV20-1
CSATSGFTGELFF
>19|TRBV6-2/TRBV6-3
CASRGGLWATFPNTGELFF
>12|TRBV7-2
CASSLVRYGYTF
>14|TRBV6-5
CASRLGQHNQPQHF
>14|TRBV5-1
CASRQQSGQSPLHF
>15|TRBV5-1
CASSLVLAGEDTQYF
>14|TRBV20-1
CSARGDGPRGELFF
>15|TRBV5-4
CASSPPGQGYTEAFF
>12|TRBV4-3
CASSQDYSGYTF
>15|TRBV7-2
CASSLEGQGLAEQYF
>17|TRBV15
CATSRDLRATFPHEQFF
>15|TRBV20-1
CSARPIVGVYNEQFF
>14|TRBV6-1
CASRGQGLGETQYF